The source of this T cell receptor (beta chain) is a study of beta chain features in type 1 diabetes. Study observations and caveats: Across all four CD4+ subsets, people with type 1 diabetes showed modestly shorter TCRB CDR3s.

As every portion of the isolated RNA was reverse transcribed, the sequencing read expressed TCRB transcripts. Libraries were prepared by immunoSEQ multiplex PCR; TCRdb keeps only in-frame clonotypes and omits some of them. The table records 100,000 to 150,000 clones, roughly 10% of them present only once. A note on this clone: No antigen is known for it.

The source is a man aged 25 to 45 with type 1 diabetes. The sequencing sample was made of central memory CD4+ T cells from blood.

CDR3 sequence: CSVEGTSGGPGDTQYF. DNA of the CDR3: TGCAGCGTTGAAGGAACTAGCGGGGGGCCCGGAGATACGCAGTATTTT. This sequence joins TRBV29-1 and TRBJ2-3; the match to TRBD2 covers 12 bases. CDR3 length: 16 amino acids. CDR1 and CDR2 (germline): SQVTM, ANQGSEA. Trimming at V came to 1 base and at J to 5 bases, leaving 7 bases not matched to a gene.